The 8 T cell receptor beta chains below all came from one sample that was sequenced in a study of Ad26.COV2.S vaccination and SARS-CoV-2 variants. Sequencing was performed with immunoSEQ multiplex PCR; in TCRdb, only in-frame clones are kept and a portion is missing. The repertoire consists of some 640,000 clones, with roughly 90% occurring once and the leading ten covering about 1.5%. Treatment defined: roughly 19 received Ad26.COV2.S at low or high dose, single or two shots; about 5 received placebo; per-sample allocation not given. The study sampled participants on day 63 after the first vaccine or placebo injection. Material: peripheral blood, obtained in a trial of Ad26.COV2.S vaccine versus placebo. Receptor source: a person aged 18-60 years who received the Ad26.COV2.S COVID-19 vaccine or a placebo.

The chain recombines TRBV27 with TRBJ2-7; D remains ambiguous. This CDR3 contains 15 residues. Trimming stripped 0 bases from V and 4 bases from J, with 13 bases between. Germline assignment: CDR1 MNHEY and CDR2 SMNVEV (reference sequence). The CDR3, as DNA: TGTGCCAGCAGTTTATCAAGTGACAAGCCTTACGAGCAGTACTTC. It specifies CASSLSSDKPYEQYF.

This clone was detected once. V usage is TRBV2 and J usage is TRBJ2-3, with 8 bases fitting TRBD1. CDR1 and CDR2 from the germline V gene are SNHLY and FYNNEI. J lost 1 base, V lost 3 bases, and 6 bases had no gene match. The CDR3 runs to 16 residues. The CDR3 region is CASSDYRGSGTDTQYF. CDR3 sequence (DNA): TGTGCCAGCAGTGATTACAGGGGGTCAGGCACAGATACGCAGTATTTT. The full variable domain, in which reference TRBV2 and TRBJ2-3 provide the parts outside the CDR3, is EPEVTQTPSHQVTQMGQEVILRCVPISNHLYFYWYRQILGQKVEFLVSFYNNEISEKSEIFDDQFSVERPDGSNFTLKIRSTKLEDSAMYFCASSDYRGSGTDTQYFGPGTRLTVL.

The chain is built from TRBV21-1 and TRBJ2-1; the D call of TRBD2 is as the table states it, not checked on the DNA. TRBV21-1 is given as a pseudogene. This CDR3 contains 15 residues. For the CDR3, the DNA is TGTGCCAGCAGCTCCCATCGGGAGGGCCGCAATGAGCAGTTCTTC. Protein: CASSSHREGRNEQFF.

The chain couples TRBV9 to TRBJ1-4, with D unresolved. Trimming took 3 bases from V and 0 from J, leaving 6 bases between them. The CDR3 is made up of 14 amino acids. CDR1 is SGDLS and CDR2 is YYNGEE in the germline V gene. The CDR3 region has the DNA TGTGCCAGCAGCGCAATTGCAACTAATGAAAAACTGTTTTTT. Amino acids: CASSAIATNEKLFF.

This chain connects TRBV4-1 to TRBJ1-2, with no clear D. Trimming took 1 base from V and 7 from J, leaving 13 bases between them. CDR3 length: 14 residues. Germline V gene lookup returns CDR1 MGHRA and CDR2 YSYEKL. The CDR3 loop is CASSQVYSAGGYTF. Written as DNA, the CDR3 is TGCGCCAGCAGCCAAGTCTATTCGGCGGGTGGCTACACCTTC.

The chain recombines TRBV27 with TRBJ1-3; D is possibly TRBD1 (6 bases). CDR1 MNHEY and CDR2 SMNVEV come from the germline V gene (reference sequence). V was pared by 11 bases and J by 2 bases, with 16 bases between. CDR3 length: 14 amino acids. This chain's CDR3 is CASSEQGTGNTIYF. The CDR3 region has the DNA TGTGCCTCCAGCGAACAGGGAACTGGAAACACCATATATTTT.

The V call is TRBV29-1, the J call TRBJ2-5; D is unresolved. This CDR3 region has 11 residues. V was cut by 7 bases and J by 5 bases, with 11 bases left in between. Germline CDR1 reads SQVTM; CDR2 reads ANQGSEA. DNA of the CDR3: TGCAGCGGCCTTAGGTGGGAGACCCAGTACTTC. Residues: CSGLRWETQYF.

The V call is TRBV10-3, the J call TRBJ2-3; TRBD1 aligns across 7 bases. This CDR3 is 14 amino acids long. Germline lookup yields CDR1 ENHRY and CDR2 SYGVKD. Germline trimming cut 4 bases from V and 2 bases from J; bases unmatched to any gene: 3. CDR3 sequence: CAISVGGLTDTQYF. The CDR3 DNA is TGTGCCATCAGTGTAGGGGGCCTCACAGATACGCAGTATTTT.